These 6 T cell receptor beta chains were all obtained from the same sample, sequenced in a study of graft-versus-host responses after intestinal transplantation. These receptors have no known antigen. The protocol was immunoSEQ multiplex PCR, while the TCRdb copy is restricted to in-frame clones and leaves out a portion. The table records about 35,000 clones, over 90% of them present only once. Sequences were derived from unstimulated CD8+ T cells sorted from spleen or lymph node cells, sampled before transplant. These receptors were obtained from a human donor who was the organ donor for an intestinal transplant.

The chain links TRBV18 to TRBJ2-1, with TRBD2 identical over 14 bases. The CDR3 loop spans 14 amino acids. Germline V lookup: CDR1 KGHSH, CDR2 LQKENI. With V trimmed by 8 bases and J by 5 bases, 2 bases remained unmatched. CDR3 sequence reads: CASAGLAGDNEQFF. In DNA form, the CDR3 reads TGTGCCAGCGCGGGACTAGCGGGAGACAATGAGCAGTTCTTC.

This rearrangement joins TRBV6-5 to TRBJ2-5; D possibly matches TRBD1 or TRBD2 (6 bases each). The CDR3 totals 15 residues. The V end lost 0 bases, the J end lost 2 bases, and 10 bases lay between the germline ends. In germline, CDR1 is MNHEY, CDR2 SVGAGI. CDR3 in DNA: TGTGCCAGCAGTTACTCGGGGGGACAACAAGAGACCCAGTACTTC. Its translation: CASSYSGGQQETQYF.

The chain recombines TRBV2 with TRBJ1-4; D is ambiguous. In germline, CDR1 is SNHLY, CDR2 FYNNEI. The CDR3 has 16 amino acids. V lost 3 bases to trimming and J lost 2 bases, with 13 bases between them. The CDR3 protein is CASSDEPSWTNEKLFF. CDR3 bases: TGTGCCAGCAGTGATGAGCCATCCTGGACTAATGAAAAACTGTTTTTT.

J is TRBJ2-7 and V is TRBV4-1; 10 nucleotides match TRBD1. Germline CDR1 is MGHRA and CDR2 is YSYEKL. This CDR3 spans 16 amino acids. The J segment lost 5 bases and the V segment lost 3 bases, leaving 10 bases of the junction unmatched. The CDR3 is CASSHWFLGQGHEQYF. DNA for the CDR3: TGCGCCAGCAGCCATTGGTTTTTGGGACAGGGGCACGAGCAGTACTTC.

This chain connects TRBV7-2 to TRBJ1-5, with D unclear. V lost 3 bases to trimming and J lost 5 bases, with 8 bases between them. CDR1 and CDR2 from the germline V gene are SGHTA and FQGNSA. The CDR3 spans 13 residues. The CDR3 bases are TGTGCCAGCAGCTTGATTGGGGATCAGCCCCAGCATTTT. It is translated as CASSLIGDQPQHF.

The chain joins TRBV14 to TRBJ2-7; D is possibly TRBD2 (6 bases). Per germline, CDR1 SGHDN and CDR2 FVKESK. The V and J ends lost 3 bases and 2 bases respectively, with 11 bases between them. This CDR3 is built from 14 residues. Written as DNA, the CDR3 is TGTGCCAGCAGCCAGGACGGGGGTCCCTACGAGCAGTACTTC. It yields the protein CASSQDGGPYEQYF.